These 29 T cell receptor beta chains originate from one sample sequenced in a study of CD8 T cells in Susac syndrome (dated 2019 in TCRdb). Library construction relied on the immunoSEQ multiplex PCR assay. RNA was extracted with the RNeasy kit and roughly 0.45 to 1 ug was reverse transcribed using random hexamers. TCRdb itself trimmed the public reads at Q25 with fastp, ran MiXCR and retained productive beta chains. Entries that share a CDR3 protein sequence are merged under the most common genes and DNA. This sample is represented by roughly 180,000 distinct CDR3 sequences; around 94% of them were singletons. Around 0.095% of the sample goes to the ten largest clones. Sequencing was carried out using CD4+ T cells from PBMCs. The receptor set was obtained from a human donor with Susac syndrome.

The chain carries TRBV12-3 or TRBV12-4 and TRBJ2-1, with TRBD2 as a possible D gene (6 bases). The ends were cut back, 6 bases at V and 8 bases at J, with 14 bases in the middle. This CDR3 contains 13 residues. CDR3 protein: CASRRAGIDEQFF. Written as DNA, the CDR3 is TGTGCCAGCAGGAGAGCGGGTATCGATGAGCAGTTCTTC.

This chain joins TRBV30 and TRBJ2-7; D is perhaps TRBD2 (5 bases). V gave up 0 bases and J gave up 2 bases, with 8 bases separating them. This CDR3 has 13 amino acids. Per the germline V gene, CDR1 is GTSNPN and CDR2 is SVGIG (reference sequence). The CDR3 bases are TGTGCCTGGAGTGTCCCCGGGACCTACGAGCAGTACTTC. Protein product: CAWSVPGTYEQYF.

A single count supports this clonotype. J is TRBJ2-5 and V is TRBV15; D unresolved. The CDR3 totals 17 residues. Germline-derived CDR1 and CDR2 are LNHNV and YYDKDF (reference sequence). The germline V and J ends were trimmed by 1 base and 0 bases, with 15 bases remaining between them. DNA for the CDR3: TGTGCCACCAGCAGAGCCACATTCCTGACGGACCAAGAGACCCAGTACTTC. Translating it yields CATSRATFLTDQETQYF.

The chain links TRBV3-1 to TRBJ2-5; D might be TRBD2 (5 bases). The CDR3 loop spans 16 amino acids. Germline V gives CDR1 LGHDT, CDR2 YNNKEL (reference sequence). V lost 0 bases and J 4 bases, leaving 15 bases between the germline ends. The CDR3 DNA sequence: TGTGCCAGCAGCCAAGATGGCCCTGGTGCGGGAGAGACCCAGTACTTC. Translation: CASSQDGPGAGETQYF.

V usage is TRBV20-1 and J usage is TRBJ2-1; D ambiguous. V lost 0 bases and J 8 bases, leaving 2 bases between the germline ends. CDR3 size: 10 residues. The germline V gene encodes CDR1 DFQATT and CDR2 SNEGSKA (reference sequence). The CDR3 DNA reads TGCAGTGCTAGAGACGATGAGCAGTTCTTC. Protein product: CSARDDEQFF.

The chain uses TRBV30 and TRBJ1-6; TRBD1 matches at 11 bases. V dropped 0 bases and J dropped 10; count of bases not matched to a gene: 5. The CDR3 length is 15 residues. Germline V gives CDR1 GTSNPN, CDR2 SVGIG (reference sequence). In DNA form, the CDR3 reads TGTGCCTGGAGTGTACGTGGGACAGGGGGATCACCCCTCCACTTT. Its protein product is CAWSVRGTGGSPLHF.

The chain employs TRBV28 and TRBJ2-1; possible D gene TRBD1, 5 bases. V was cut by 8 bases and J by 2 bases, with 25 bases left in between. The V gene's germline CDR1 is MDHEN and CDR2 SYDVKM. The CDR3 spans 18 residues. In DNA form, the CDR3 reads TGTGCCAGCCGGGTCCTAACTGCGACAGAAAGGGCCTACAATGAGCAGTTCTTC. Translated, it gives CASRVLTATERAYNEQFF. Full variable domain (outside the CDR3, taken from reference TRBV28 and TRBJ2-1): DVKVTQSSRYLVKRTGEKVFLECVQDMDHENMFWYRQDPGLGLRLIYFSYDVKMKEKGDIPEGYSVSREKKERFSLILESASTNQTSMYLCASRVLTATERAYNEQFFGPGTRLTVL.

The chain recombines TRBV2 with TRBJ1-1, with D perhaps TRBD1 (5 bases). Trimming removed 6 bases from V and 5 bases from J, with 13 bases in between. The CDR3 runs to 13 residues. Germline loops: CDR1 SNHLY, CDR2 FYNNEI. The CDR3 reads CASSHGGGTEAFF. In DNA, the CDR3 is TGTGCCAGCAGCCATGGGGGGGGGACTGAAGCTTTCTTT.

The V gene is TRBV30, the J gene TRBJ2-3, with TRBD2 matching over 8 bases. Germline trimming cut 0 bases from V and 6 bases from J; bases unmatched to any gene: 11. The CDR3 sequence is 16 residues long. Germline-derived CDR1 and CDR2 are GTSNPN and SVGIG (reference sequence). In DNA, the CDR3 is TGTGCCTGGAGTGTAGACGGGGGGGTTTTAGGGGATACGCAGTATTTT. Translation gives CAWSVDGGVLGDTQYF.

This CDR3 is CASSVTSGSTGELFF. Written as DNA, the CDR3 is TGTGCCAGCAGCGTGACTAGCGGGAGCACCGGGGAGCTGTTTTTT. The rearrangement joins TRBV7-2 to TRBJ2-2; 12 bases align to TRBD2. V shed 5 bases and J 4 bases; nucleotides not matched to a gene: 2. Per germline, CDR1 SGHTA and CDR2 FQGNSA. The CDR3 covers 15 residues.

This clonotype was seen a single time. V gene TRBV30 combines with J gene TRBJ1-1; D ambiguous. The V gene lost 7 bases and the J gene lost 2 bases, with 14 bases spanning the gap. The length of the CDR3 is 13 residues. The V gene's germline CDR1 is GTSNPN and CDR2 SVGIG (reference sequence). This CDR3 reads CAYRPTLNTEAFF. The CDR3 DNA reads TGTGCCTACAGACCAACTCTAAACACTGAAGCTTTCTTT.

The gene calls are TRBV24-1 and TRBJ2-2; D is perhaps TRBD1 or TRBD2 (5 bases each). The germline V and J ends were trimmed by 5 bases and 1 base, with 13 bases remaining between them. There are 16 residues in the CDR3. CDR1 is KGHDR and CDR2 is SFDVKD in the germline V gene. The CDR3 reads CATSGDAEKNTGELFF. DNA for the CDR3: TGTGCCACCAGTGGGGACGCTGAAAAGAACACCGGGGAGCTGTTTTTT.

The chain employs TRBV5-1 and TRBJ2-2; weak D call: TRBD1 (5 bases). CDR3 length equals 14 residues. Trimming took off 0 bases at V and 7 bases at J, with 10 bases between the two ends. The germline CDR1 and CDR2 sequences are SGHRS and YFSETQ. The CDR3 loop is CASSLARAIGELFF. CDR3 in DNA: TGCGCCAGCAGCTTGGCCAGGGCGATCGGGGAGCTGTTTTTT.

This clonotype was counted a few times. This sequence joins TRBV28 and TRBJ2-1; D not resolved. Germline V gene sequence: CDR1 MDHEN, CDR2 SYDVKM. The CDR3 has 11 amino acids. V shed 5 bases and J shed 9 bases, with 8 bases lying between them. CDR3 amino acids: CASSSGGEQFF. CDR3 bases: TGTGCCAGCAGTAGTGGCGGTGAGCAGTTCTTC.

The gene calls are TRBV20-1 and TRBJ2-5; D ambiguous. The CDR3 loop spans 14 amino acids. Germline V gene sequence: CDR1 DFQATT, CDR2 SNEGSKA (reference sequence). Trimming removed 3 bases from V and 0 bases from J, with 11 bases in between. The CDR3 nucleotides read TGCAGTGCTAGTATAGGGTCCTACCAAGAGACCCAGTACTTC. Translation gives CSASIGSYQETQYF.

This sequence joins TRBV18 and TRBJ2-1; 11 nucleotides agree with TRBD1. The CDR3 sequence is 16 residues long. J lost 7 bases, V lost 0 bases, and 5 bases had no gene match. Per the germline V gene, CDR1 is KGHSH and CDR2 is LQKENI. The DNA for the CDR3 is TGTGCCAGCTCACCACCGAAAGGGACAGGGGGGAATGAGCAGTTCTTC. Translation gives CASSPPKGTGGNEQFF.

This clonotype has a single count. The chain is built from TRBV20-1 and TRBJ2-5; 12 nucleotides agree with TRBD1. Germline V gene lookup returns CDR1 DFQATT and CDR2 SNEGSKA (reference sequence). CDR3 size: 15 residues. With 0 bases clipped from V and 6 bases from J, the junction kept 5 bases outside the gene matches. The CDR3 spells CSAREGTGGMQTQYF. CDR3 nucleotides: TGCAGTGCTAGAGAAGGGACAGGGGGCATGCAGACCCAGTACTTC.

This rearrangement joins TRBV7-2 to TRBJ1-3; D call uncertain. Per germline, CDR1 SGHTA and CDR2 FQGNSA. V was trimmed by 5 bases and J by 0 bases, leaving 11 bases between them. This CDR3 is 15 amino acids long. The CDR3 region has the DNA TGTGCCAGCAGCAGAGACAAGCTCTCTGGAAACACCATATATTTT. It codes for CASSRDKLSGNTIYF.

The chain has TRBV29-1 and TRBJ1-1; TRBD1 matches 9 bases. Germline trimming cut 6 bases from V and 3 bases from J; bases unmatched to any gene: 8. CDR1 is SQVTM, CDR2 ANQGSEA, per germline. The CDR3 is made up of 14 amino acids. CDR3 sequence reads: CSVGQGSSYTEAFF. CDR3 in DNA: TGCAGCGTGGGACAGGGATCGAGTTACACTGAAGCTTTCTTT.

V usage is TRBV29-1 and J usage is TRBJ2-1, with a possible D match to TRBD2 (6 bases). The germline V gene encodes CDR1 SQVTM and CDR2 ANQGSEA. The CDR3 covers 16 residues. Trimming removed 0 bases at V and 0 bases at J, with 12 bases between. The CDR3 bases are TGCAGCGTTGAAGATTCTAGCGCGAGCTCCTACAATGAGCAGTTCTTC. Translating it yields CSVEDSSASSYNEQFF.

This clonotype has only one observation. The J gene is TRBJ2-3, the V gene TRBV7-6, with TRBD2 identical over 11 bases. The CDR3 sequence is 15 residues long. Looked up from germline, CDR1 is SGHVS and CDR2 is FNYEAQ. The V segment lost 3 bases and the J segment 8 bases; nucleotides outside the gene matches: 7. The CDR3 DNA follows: TGTGCCAGCAGCTTCTCTAGCGGGAGGTATGGTACGCAGTATTTT. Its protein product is CASSFSSGRYGTQYF.

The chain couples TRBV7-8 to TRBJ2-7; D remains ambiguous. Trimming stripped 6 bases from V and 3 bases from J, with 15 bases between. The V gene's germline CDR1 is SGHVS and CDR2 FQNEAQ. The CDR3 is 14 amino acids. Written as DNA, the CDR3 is TGTGCCAGCAGTACTGCCGGGCCCCGCTACGAGCAGTACTTC. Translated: CASSTAGPRYEQYF.

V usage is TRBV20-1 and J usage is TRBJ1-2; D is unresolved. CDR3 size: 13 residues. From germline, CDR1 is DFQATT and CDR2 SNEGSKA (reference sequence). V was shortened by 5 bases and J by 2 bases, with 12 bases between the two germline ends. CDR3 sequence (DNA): TGCAGTGCTCGGAGGACGACGAACTATGGCTACACCTTC. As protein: CSARRTTNYGYTF.

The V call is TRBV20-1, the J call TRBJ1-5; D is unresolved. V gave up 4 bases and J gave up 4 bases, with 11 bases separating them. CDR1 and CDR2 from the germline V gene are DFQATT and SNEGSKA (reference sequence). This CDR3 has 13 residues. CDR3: CSATGKDNQPQHF. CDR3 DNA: TGCAGTGCTACCGGAAAGGATAATCAGCCCCAGCATTTT.

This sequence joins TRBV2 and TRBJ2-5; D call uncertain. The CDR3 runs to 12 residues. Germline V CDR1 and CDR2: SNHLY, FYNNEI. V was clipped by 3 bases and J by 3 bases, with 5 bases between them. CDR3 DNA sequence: TGTGCCAGCAGTGAGTGGGAAGAGACCCAGTACTTC. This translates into CASSEWEETQYF.

CDR3 nucleotides: TGTGCCAGCAGCCTTCGGCGGACAGCAATGAACACTGAAGCTTTCTTT. Translating gives CASSLRRTAMNTEAFF. This chain connects TRBV14 to TRBJ1-1, with a weak D call TRBD1 (6 bases). Trimming pared 4 bases from V and 0 bases from J, leaving 15 bases between. Germline loops: CDR1 SGHDN, CDR2 FVKESK. This CDR3 is built from 16 residues.

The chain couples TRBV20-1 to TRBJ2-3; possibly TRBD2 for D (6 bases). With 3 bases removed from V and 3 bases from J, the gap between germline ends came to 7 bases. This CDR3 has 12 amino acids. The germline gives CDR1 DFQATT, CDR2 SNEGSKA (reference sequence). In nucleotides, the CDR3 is TGCAGTGCTAGCGGACTAACAGATACGCAGTATTTT. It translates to CSASGLTDTQYF.

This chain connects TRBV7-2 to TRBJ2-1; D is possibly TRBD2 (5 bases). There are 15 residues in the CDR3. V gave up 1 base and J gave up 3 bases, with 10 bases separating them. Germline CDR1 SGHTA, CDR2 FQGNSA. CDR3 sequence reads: CASSLDGNLYNEQFF. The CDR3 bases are TGTGCCAGCAGCTTAGACGGGAACCTCTACAATGAGCAGTTCTTC.

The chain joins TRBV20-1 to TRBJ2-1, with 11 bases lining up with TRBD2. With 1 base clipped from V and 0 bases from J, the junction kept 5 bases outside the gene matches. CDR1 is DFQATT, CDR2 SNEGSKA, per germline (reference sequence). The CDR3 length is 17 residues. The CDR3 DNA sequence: TGCAGTGCTAGAGTTGGGACTAGCGGAACCTCCTACAATGAGCAGTTCTTC. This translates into CSARVGTSGTSYNEQFF.